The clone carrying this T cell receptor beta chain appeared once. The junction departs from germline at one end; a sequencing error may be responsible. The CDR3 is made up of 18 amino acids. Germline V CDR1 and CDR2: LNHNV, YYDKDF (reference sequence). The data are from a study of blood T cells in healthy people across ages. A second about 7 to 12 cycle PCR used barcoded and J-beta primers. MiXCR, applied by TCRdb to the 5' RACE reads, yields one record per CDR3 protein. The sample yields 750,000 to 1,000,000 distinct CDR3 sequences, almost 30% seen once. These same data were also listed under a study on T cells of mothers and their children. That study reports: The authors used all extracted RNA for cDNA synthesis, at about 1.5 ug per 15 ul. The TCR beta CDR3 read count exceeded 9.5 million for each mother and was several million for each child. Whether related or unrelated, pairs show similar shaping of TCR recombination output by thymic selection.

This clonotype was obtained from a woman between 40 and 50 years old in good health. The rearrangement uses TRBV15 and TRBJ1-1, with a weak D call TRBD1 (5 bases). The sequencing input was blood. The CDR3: CTTSRVQSGQGPNTEAFF. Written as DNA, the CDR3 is TGTACCACCAGCAGAGTACAGTCGGGGCAGGGTCCGAACACTGAAGCTTTCTTT.